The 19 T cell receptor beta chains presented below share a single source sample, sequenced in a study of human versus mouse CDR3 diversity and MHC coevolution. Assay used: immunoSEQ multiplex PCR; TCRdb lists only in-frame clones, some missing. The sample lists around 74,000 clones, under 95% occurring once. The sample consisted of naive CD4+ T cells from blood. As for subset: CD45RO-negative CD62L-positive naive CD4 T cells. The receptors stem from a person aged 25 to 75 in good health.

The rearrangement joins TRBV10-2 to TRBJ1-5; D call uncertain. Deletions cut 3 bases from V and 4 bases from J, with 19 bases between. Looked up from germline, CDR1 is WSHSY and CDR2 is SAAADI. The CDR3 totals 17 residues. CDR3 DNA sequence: TGCGCCAGCAGTGATGGAGGACGGTGGATTGGTAATCAGCCCCAGCATTTT. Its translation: CASSDGGRWIGNQPQHF.

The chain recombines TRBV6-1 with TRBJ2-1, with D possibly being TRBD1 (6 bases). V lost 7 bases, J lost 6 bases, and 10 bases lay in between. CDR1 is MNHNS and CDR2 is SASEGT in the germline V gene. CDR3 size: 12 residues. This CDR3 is CASISRGNEQFF. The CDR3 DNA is TGTGCCAGCATTTCCAGGGGCAATGAGCAGTTCTTC.

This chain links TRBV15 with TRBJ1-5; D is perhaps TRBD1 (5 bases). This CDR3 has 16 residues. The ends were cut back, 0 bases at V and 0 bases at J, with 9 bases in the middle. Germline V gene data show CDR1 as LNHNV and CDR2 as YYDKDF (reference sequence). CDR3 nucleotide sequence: TGTGCCACCAGCAGAGATCTAGGGGATAGCAATCAGCCCCAGCATTTT. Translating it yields CATSRDLGDSNQPQHF.

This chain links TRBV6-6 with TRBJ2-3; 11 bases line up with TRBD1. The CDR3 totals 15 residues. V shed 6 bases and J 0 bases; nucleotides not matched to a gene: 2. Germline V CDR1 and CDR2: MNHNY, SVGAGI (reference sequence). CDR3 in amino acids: CASRWTGGSTDTQYF. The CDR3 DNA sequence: TGTGCCAGCAGATGGACAGGGGGCAGCACAGATACGCAGTATTTT.

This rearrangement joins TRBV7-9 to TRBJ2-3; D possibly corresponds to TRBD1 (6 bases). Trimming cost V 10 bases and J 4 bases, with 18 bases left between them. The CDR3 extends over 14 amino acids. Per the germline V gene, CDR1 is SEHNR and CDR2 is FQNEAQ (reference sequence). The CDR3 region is CATDTSPGADTQYF. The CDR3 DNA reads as TGTGCCACAGACACCTCTCCAGGGGCAGATACGCAGTATTTT.

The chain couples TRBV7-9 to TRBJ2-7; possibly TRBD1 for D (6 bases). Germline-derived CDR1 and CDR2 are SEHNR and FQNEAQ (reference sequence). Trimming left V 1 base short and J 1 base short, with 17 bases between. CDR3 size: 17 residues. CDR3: CASSLVVVTGISYEQYF. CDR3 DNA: TGTGCCAGCAGCTTAGTAGTCGTTACAGGGATTTCCTACGAGCAGTACTTC.

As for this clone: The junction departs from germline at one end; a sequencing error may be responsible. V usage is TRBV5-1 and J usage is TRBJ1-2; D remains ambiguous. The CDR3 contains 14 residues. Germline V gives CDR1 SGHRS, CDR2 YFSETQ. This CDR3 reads CASRLDSGGYGYTF. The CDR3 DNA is TGCGCCAGCAGATTGGACTCCGGTGGCTATGGCTACACCTTC. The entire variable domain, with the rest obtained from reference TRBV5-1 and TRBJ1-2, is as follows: KAGVTQTPRYLIKTRGQQVTLSCSPISGHRSVSWYQQTPGQGLQFLFEYFSETQRNKGNFPGRFSGRQFSNSRSEMNVSTLELGDSALYLCASRLDSGGYGYTFGSGTRLTVV.

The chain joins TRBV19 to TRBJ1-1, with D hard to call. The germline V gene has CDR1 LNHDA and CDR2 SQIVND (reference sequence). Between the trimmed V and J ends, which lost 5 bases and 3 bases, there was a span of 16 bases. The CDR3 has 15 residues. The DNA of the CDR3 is TGTGCCAGTAGTCCCCCTGGTCGAGGGCACACTGAAGCTTTCTTT. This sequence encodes CASSPPGRGHTEAFF.

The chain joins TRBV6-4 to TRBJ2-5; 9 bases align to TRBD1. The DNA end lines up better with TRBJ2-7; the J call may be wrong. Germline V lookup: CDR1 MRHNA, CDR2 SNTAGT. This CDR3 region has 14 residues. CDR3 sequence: CASRDRGGPYEQYF. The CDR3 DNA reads TGTGCCAGCAGGGACAGGGGAGGCCCCTACGAGCAGTACTTC.

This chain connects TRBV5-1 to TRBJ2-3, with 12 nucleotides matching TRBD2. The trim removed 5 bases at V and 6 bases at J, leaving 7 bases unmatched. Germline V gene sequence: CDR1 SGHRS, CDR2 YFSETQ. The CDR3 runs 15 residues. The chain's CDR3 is CASSPSSGGADTQYF. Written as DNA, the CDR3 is TGCGCCAGCAGTCCATCTAGCGGGGGGGCGGATACGCAGTATTTT. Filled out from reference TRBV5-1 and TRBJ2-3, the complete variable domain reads KAGVTQTPRYLIKTRGQQVTLSCSPISGHRSVSWYQQTPGQGLQFLFEYFSETQRNKGNFPGRFSGRQFSNSRSEMNVSTLELGDSALYLCASSPSSGGADTQYFGPGTRLTVL.

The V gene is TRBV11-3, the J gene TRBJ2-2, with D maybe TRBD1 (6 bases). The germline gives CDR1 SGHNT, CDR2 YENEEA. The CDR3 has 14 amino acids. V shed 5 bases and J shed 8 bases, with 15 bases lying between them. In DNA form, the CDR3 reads TGTGCCAGCAGCACTCGAACAGGGAAGGGGGAGCTGTTTTTT. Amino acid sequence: CASSTRTGKGELFF.

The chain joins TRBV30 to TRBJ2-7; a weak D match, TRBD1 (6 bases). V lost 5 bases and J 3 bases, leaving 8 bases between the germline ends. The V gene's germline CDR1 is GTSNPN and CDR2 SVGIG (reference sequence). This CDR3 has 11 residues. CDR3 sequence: CAWSTGYEQYF. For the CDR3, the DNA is TGTGCCTGGTCGACAGGCTACGAGCAGTACTTC.

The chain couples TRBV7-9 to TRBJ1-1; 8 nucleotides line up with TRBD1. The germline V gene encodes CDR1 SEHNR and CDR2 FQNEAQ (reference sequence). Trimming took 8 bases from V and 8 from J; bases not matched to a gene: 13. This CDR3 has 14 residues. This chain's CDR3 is CASDPETGDTEAFF. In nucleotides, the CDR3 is TGTGCCAGCGACCCGGAGACAGGGGATACCGAAGCTTTCTTT. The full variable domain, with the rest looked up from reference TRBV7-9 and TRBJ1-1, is DTGVSQNPRHKITKRGQNVTFRCDPISEHNRLYWYRQTLGQGPEFLTYFQNEAQLEKSRLLSDRFSAERPKGSFSTLEIQRTEQGDSAMYLCASDPETGDTEAFFGQGTRLTVV.

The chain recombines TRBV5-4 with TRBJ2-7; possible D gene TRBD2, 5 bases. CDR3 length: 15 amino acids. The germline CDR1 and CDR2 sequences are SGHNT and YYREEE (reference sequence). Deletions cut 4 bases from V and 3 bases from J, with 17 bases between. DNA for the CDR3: TGTGCCAGCAGCCAAGGAGGCCAGGCAGACTACGAGCAGTACTTC. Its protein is CASSQGGQADYEQYF.

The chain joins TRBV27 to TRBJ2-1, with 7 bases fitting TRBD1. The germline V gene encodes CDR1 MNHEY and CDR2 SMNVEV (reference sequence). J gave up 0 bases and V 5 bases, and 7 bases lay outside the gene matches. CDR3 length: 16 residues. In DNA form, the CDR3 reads TGTGCCAGCAGTAAACAAAGACAGGGCTCCTACAATGAGCAGTTCTTC. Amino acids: CASSKQRQGSYNEQFF.

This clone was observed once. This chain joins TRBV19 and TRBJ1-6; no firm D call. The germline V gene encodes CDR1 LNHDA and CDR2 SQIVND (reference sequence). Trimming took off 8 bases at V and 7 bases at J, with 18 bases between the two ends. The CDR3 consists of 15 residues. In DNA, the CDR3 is TGTGCCAGTTCTGCTACCGGGATAAAAAATTCACCCCTCCACTTT. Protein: CASSATGIKNSPLHF.

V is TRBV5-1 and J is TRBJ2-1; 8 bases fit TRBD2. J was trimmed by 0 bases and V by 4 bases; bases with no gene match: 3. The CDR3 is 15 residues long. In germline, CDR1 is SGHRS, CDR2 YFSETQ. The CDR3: CASSGSGSSYNEQFF. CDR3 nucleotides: TGCGCCAGCAGCGGCAGCGGGAGCTCCTACAATGAGCAGTTCTTC.

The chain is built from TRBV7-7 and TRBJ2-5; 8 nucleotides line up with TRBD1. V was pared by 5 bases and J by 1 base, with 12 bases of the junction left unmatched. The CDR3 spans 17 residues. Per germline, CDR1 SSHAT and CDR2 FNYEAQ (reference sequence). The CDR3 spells CASSPRTGSGTQETQYF. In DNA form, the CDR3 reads TGTGCCAGCAGCCCACGGACAGGGAGTGGCACCCAAGAGACCCAGTACTTC.

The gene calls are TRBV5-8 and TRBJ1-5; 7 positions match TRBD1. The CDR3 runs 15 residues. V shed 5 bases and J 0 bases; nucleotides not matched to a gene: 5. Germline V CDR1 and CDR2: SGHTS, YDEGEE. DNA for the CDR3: TGTGCCAGCAGGAGGACAGGTTATAGCAATCAGCCCCAGCATTTT. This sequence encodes CASRRTGYSNQPQHF.